This T cell receptor beta chain emerged from a study of molecular identifiers for immune sequencing clone quantification. This clonotype has ten or more counts. TCRdb analysed the PCR reads with MiXCR anew, one entry per CDR3 protein. The data show under 75,000 distinct CDR3 sequences, 19% seen once. This TCR was recovered from a human donor in good health. Some libraries in this study had Jurkat cell RNA spiked in. The sequenced sample consisted of naive CD8+ T cells from blood, with Jurkat cell RNA spiked in. Subset denoted: FACS-sorted CD8+CD4-CCR7+CD45RA+ naive T cells.

The CDR3 bases are TGTGCCAGCTCATTACCACCTAACGGGGAGCTGTTTTTT. It translates to CASSLPPNGELFF. The J gene is TRBJ2-2, the V gene TRBV18; the D is unclear. The V gene lost 5 bases and the J gene lost 7 bases, with 11 bases spanning the gap. There are 13 residues in the CDR3. Germline V gene lookup returns CDR1 KGHSH and CDR2 LQKENI.